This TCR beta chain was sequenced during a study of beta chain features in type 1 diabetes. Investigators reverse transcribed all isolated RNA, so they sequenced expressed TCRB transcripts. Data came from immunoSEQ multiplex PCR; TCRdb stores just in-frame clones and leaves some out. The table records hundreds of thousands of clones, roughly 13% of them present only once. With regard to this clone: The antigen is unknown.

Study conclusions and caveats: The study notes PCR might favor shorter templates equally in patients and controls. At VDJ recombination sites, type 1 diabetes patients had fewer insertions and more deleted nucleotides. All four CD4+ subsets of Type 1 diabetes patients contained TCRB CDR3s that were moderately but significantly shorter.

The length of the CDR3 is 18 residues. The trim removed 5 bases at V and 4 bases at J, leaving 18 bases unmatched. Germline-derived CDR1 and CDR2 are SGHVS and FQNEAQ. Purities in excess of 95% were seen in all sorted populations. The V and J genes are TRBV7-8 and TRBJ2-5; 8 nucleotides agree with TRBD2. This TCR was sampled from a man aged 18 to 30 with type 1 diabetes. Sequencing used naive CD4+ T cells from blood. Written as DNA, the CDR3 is TGTGCCAGCAGCGCTACGGTGGACCCGGGAGGGGACGGAGAGACCCAGTACTTC. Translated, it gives CASSATVDPGGDGETQYF.